Shown below are 14 T cell receptor beta chains from a single sample sequenced in a study of T cell changes during pregnancy in multiple sclerosis. Only in-frame clones appear in the TCRdb table, and some are missing; sequencing was by immunoSEQ multiplex PCR. This sample yields around 17,000 clones, of which roughly 96% are seen a single time; more than 0.7% belongs to the top ten. Sequencing was performed on peripheral blood, taken in the third trimester of pregnancy. The receptors here all came from a female donor with multiple sclerosis, enrolled in a pregnancy study.

V usage is TRBV4-2 and J usage is TRBJ2-1; 14 bases are a match to TRBD2. V was clipped by 4 bases and J by 5 bases; unmatched bases: 7. Germline CDR1 LGHNA, CDR2 YNFKEQ. This CDR3 is 17 amino acids long. For the CDR3, the DNA is TGTGCCAGCAGCCCCGGGACTAGCGGGAGATTGCACAATGAGCAGTTCTTC. It codes for CASSPGTSGRLHNEQFF.

The chain links TRBV7-9 to TRBJ1-2; perhaps TRBD1 as D (5 bases). V gave up 5 bases and J gave up 2 bases, with 15 bases separating them. The germline V gene has CDR1 SEHNR and CDR2 FQNEAQ (reference sequence). This CDR3 has 15 amino acids. The CDR3 nucleotides read TGTGCCAGCAGCCAACTCGGGGGGGGGAACTATGGCTACACCTTC. It specifies CASSQLGGGNYGYTF.

The DNA of the CDR3 is TGTGCCAGCAGGCCGACAGGGGCGCACACTGAAGCTTTCTTT. Its translation is CASRPTGAHTEAFF. The V and J genes are TRBV6-5 and TRBJ1-1, with 8 nucleotides matching TRBD1. The CDR3 extends over 14 amino acids. V lost 6 bases and J lost 3; bases outside the gene matches: 6. Germline values: CDR1 MNHEY, CDR2 SVGAGI.

The chain links TRBV5-1 to TRBJ2-1; 10 nucleotides align to TRBD2. With V trimmed by 1 base and J by 5 bases, 9 bases remained unmatched. CDR3 length equals 17 residues. Germline assignment: CDR1 SGHRS and CDR2 YFSETQ. The CDR3 region is CASSLTRSGRGNNEQFF. Written as DNA, the CDR3 is TGCGCCAGCAGCTTGACTCGGAGCGGGAGGGGTAACAATGAGCAGTTCTTC.

The chain has TRBV25-1 and TRBJ2-2; 9 bases line up with TRBD1. Trimming removed 4 bases from V and 3 bases from J; junction bases left unmatched: 0. Per germline, CDR1 MGHDK and CDR2 SYGVNS. The CDR3 spans 14 residues. Written as DNA, the CDR3 is TGTGCCAGCAGTGGGACAGGGGACACCGGGGAGCTGTTTTTT. Translation gives CASSGTGDTGELFF.

This chain links TRBV27 with TRBJ1-1; possibly TRBD1 for D (5 bases). The CDR3 is made up of 16 amino acids. V gave up 2 bases and J gave up 1 base, with 14 bases separating them. Germline CDR1 and CDR2: MNHEY and SMNVEV (reference sequence). CDR3 coding DNA: TGTGCCAGCAGTTTACTCCCAGGGCCCTCGAACACTGAAGCTTTCTTT. Protein sequence: CASSLLPGPSNTEAFF.

This clone was observed a single time. The gene calls are TRBV28 and TRBJ2-1; D is possibly TRBD2 (7 bases). CDR3 size: 16 residues. In germline, CDR1 is MDHEN, CDR2 SYDVKM. V dropped 7 bases and J dropped 0 bases, with 16 bases sitting between them. The CDR3 region is CASTVGGASSYNEQFF. The CDR3 region has the DNA TGTGCCAGCACGGTGGGGGGGGCTAGCTCCTACAATGAGCAGTTCTTC.

This chain joins TRBV6-1 and TRBJ2-5; possible D gene TRBD1, 7 bases. The CDR3 spans 15 residues. CDR1 and CDR2 from the germline V gene are MNHNS and SASEGT. V lost 6 bases to trimming and J lost 5 bases, with 19 bases between them. The CDR3: CASRLTGRSGETQYF. The CDR3 DNA is TGTGCCAGCAGGTTGACAGGGAGGTCCGGGGAGACCCAGTACTTC.

The chain has TRBV10-3 and TRBJ2-5; possibly TRBD1 for D (6 bases). V shed 10 bases and J shed 3 bases, with 18 bases lying between them. Germline V CDR1 and CDR2: ENHRY, SYGVKD. The CDR3 sequence is 14 residues long. DNA for the CDR3: TGTGCCACCTCCGTGAGGGGGTGGGAAGAGACCCAGTACTTC. The encoded protein is CATSVRGWEETQYF.

The V and J genes are TRBV5-1 and TRBJ2-4, with 7 bases aligning to TRBD2. The CDR3 extends over 15 amino acids. Germline V gene sequence: CDR1 SGHRS, CDR2 YFSETQ. Germline trimming cut 3 bases from V and 3 bases from J; bases unmatched to any gene: 6. For the CDR3, the DNA is TGCGCCAGCAGCTCGCTCCGGGGGGACAAAAACATTCAGTACTTC. This encodes CASSSLRGDKNIQYF.

The chain uses TRBV6-6 and TRBJ1-3; 7 bases are a match to TRBD1. Trimming took 7 bases from V and 5 from J; bases not matched to a gene: 8. CDR3 length: 14 residues. CDR1 and CDR2 from the germline V gene are MNHNY and SVGAGI (reference sequence). Written as DNA, the CDR3 is TGTGCCAGCACTTCTACACAGGGGAGAAACACCATATATTTT. This codes for CASTSTQGRNTIYF.

J is TRBJ2-7 and V is TRBV28; maybe TRBD2 (6 bases). Germline-derived CDR1 and CDR2 are MDHEN and SYDVKM. The CDR3 contains 14 residues. The V gene lost 8 bases and the J gene lost 3 bases, with 17 bases spanning the gap. The CDR3 loop is CASSGLLKGYEQYF. The CDR3 nucleotides read TGTGCCAGCTCGGGACTCCTAAAGGGCTACGAGCAGTACTTC.

The rearrangement uses TRBV5-1 and TRBJ1-2; 11 bases are shared with TRBD1. Trimming cost V 4 bases and J 6 bases; bases outside gene matches: 8. The CDR3 length is 15 residues. CDR1 and CDR2 from the germline V gene are SGHRS and YFSETQ. CDR3 coding DNA: TGCGCCAGCAGCATGCCGCCGGGACAGGGGGATGGCTACACCTTC. Translation: CASSMPPGQGDGYTF.

This chain connects TRBV28 to TRBJ1-2; 10 nucleotides agree with TRBD1. Trimming removed 8 bases from V and 5 bases from J; junction bases left unmatched: 11. Per germline, CDR1 MDHEN and CDR2 SYDVKM. The CDR3 consists of 15 residues. The CDR3 here is CASWRGQGSGYGYTF. CDR3 coding DNA: TGTGCCAGCTGGAGGGGACAGGGGTCAGGATATGGCTACACCTTC.